One and the same sample provided the 2 T cell receptor beta chains below, sequenced in a study of cytomegalovirus exposure and HLA in healthy donors. Both 60 Vbeta primers and 13 Jbeta primers went into the PCR. The method was immunoSEQ multiplex PCR; TCRdb's version includes in-frame clones alone and lacks a portion of them. Among about 120,000 clones listed, about 80% were seen once. Sequencing was done on a sample of PBMCs. These receptors originate from a woman between 35 and 50 years old in good health and CMV-seropositive.

The V and J genes are TRBV2 and TRBJ1-2, with TRBD1 matching 7 bases. J gave up 5 bases and V 6 bases, and 3 bases lay outside the gene matches. The CDR3 has 12 amino acids. In germline, CDR1 is SNHLY, CDR2 FYNNEI. For the CDR3, the DNA is TGTGCCAGCAGGACGACAGGGTATGGCTACACCTTC. Translated, it gives CASRTTGYGYTF.

The V and J genes are TRBV5-8 and TRBJ1-2; D is ambiguous. V was shortened by 1 base and J by 4 bases, with 11 bases between the two germline ends. CDR1 is SGHTS, CDR2 YDEGEE, per germline. CDR3 size: 14 residues. Written as DNA, the CDR3 is TGTGCCAGCAGCTTGATGCAGAACCCCTATGGCTACACCTTC. Translating it yields CASSLMQNPYGYTF.